These 21 T cell receptor beta chains were sequenced from one sample in a study of shared clonotypes between healthy human individuals. Here immunoSEQ multiplex PCR was the method, and the copy in TCRdb shows in-frame clones only, minus some. The sample has approximately 2,300,000 clones, under 95% seen once; the top ten hold 0.3% to 0.4%. Sample: naive CD4+ T cells from PBMCs. Subset reported: CD45RA+ positively selected. The receptor source for this set is a man between 18 and 29 years old in good health. Some clones in this sample may be carry-over from other donors' samples.

The chain couples TRBV28 to TRBJ1-4, with a weak D call TRBD1 (5 bases). The V and J ends lost 2 bases and 8 bases respectively, with 18 bases between them. The CDR3 runs 16 residues. Germline CDR1 reads MDHEN; CDR2 reads SYDVKM. CDR3 protein: CASSLIKGSGEEKLFF. The CDR3 DNA sequence: TGTGCCAGCAGTTTAATCAAGGGGTCGGGGGAGGAAAAACTGTTTTTT.

The chain carries TRBV2 and TRBJ2-3; the match to TRBD1 covers 7 bases. The germline V gene encodes CDR1 SNHLY and CDR2 FYNNEI. The CDR3 covers 16 residues. Unmatched junction bases numbered 10, after V lost 4 bases and J lost 3 bases. The CDR3 region has the DNA TGTGCCAGCAGTGGTGACAGGGTGATTACGACAGATACGCAGTATTTT. Protein sequence: CASSGDRVITTDTQYF.

As concerns this clone: The identical CDR3 is also encoded by other nucleotide sequences in the sample. The V and J genes are TRBV18 and TRBJ2-3; possibly TRBD2 for D (5 bases). CDR3 size: 13 residues. Trimming removed 3 bases from V and 6 bases from J, with 10 bases in between. Germline CDR1 reads KGHSH; CDR2 reads LQKENI. CDR3 bases: TGTGCCAGCTCACCGGACGGCGGGGATACGCAGTATTTT. This sequence encodes CASSPDGGDTQYF.

The chain combines TRBV30 with TRBJ2-2; 10 bases fit TRBD1. Germline loops: CDR1 GTSNPN, CDR2 SVGIG (reference sequence). The V gene end was trimmed by 4 bases and the J gene end by 5 bases; junction bases not matched to a gene: 4. The CDR3 consists of 14 residues. CDR3 DNA sequence: TGTGCCTGGAAGGGGGACAGGGGTACCGGGGAGCTGTTTTTT. It codes for CAWKGDRGTGELFF.

V is TRBV18 and J is TRBJ1-1; D gene ambiguous. Germline assignment: CDR1 KGHSH and CDR2 LQKENI. Trimming cost V 1 base and J 6 bases, with 9 bases left between them. The CDR3 extends over 13 amino acids. The CDR3 bases are TGTGCCAGCTCACCACGGATGAGACCTGAAGCTTTCTTT. Translating it yields CASSPRMRPEAFF.

The chain combines TRBV11-2 with TRBJ1-5; 7 nucleotides agree with TRBD1. J lost 3 bases, V lost 0 bases, and 11 bases had no gene match. Looked up from germline, CDR1 is SGHAT and CDR2 is FQNNGV. This CDR3 is 18 amino acids long. The CDR3 protein is CASSLDQRGTALNQPQHF. In DNA form, the CDR3 reads TGTGCCAGCAGCTTAGATCAAAGGGGGACAGCACTCAATCAGCCCCAGCATTTT.

The J gene is TRBJ1-1, the V gene TRBV27; 9 positions agree with TRBD1. Per the germline V gene, CDR1 is MNHEY and CDR2 is SMNVEV (reference sequence). The ends lost 5 bases at V and 4 bases at J; junction bases unmatched: 5. The CDR3 length is 14 residues. The CDR3: CASSPRDRVTEAFF. The CDR3 nucleotides are TGTGCCAGCAGTCCACGGGACAGGGTCACTGAAGCTTTCTTT.

The table lists this clone with a few counts. Within the sample, other DNA sequences also encode this same CDR3. The chain has TRBV5-1 and TRBJ2-5, with 8 bases aligning to TRBD2. Trimming took 0 bases from V and 2 from J; bases not matched to a gene: 3. This CDR3 spans 15 amino acids. Germline V gene sequence: CDR1 SGHRS, CDR2 YFSETQ. The CDR3 sequence is CASSLATSGQETQYF. CDR3 nucleotide sequence: TGCGCCAGCAGCTTGGCAACTAGCGGTCAAGAGACCCAGTACTTC. The full variable domain, completed using reference TRBV5-1 and TRBJ2-5, is KAGVTQTPRYLIKTRGQQVTLSCSPISGHRSVSWYQQTPGQGLQFLFEYFSETQRNKGNFPGRFSGRQFSNSRSEMNVSTLELGDSALYLCASSLATSGQETQYFGPGTRLLVL.

The chain links TRBV18 to TRBJ1-2; no clear D. The CDR3 totals 12 residues. From germline, CDR1 is KGHSH and CDR2 LQKENI. The ends were cut back, 3 bases at V and 8 bases at J, with 10 bases in the middle. This CDR3 is CASSPGPEGYTF. The CDR3 DNA reads as TGTGCCAGCTCACCGGGCCCGGAAGGCTACACCTTC.

The chain is built from TRBV7-3 and TRBJ2-3; the D gene is possibly TRBD2 (5 bases). Germline CDR1 and CDR2: SGHTA and FQGTGA. CDR3 length: 18 residues. V was clipped by 5 bases and J by 4 bases, with 25 bases between them. DNA for the CDR3: TGTGCCAGCAGCCAGCTGGCGTTGGACGCAACCGGGGCAGATACGCAGTATTTT. This codes for CASSQLALDATGADTQYF.

The J gene is TRBJ2-5, the V gene TRBV4-3; D tentatively reads TRBD1 or TRBD2 (5 bases each). Germline V gene data show CDR1 as LGHNA and CDR2 as YSLEER. This CDR3 contains 17 residues. Trimming pared 4 bases from V and 5 bases from J, leaving 23 bases between. CDR3 sequence reads: CASSLGLQLREGETQYF. CDR3 DNA: TGCGCCAGCAGCCTAGGGCTCCAGTTGAGAGAGGGGGAGACCCAGTACTTC.

The rearrangement joins TRBV20-1 to TRBJ2-3, with 7 bases lining up with TRBD2. CDR1 is DFQATT, CDR2 SNEGSKA, per germline (reference sequence). CDR3 length: 11 residues. Germline trimming cut 5 bases from V and 5 bases from J; bases unmatched to any gene: 1. CDR3 residues: CSALAGDTQYF. The CDR3 DNA reads TGCAGTGCTTTAGCGGGAGATACGCAGTATTTT.

The chain carries TRBV6-1 and TRBJ2-7, with 8 bases fitting TRBD2. Germline trimming cut 6 bases from V and 4 bases from J; bases unmatched to any gene: 5. Germline V gene lookup returns CDR1 MNHNS and CDR2 SASEGT. The CDR3 is 13 amino acids. The CDR3 DNA reads TGTGCCAGCAGGCGGGGACTAGTTTACGAGCAGTACTTC. Encoded protein: CASRRGLVYEQYF.

The chain carries TRBV6-5 and TRBJ2-5, with D perhaps being TRBD1 or TRBD2 (6 bases each). The V gene lost 6 bases and the J gene lost 5 bases, with 13 bases spanning the gap. The CDR3 length is 13 residues. From germline, CDR1 is MNHEY and CDR2 SVGAGI. The CDR3 protein is CASRKTRGETQYF. The CDR3, as DNA: TGTGCCAGCAGAAAGACTAGGGGGGAGACCCAGTACTTC.

This clone was found once. The V gene is TRBV20-1, the J gene TRBJ2-5, with 7 bases identical to TRBD1. The CDR3 is 11 amino acids. Trimming removed 6 bases from V and 5 bases from J; junction bases left unmatched: 3. From germline, CDR1 is DFQATT and CDR2 SNEGSKA (reference sequence). CDR3 nucleotide sequence: TGCAGTGCAGAACAGGGGGAGACCCAGTACTTC. Residues: CSAEQGETQYF.

V usage is TRBV7-3 and J usage is TRBJ1-3; weak D call: TRBD1 (5 bases). Looked up from germline, CDR1 is SGHTA and CDR2 is FQGTGA. Trimming removed 4 bases at V and 2 bases at J, with 9 bases between. The CDR3 length is 14 residues. The DNA of the CDR3 is TGTGCCAGCAGCTCCCCGGGGCCTGGAAACACCATATATTTT. Encoded protein: CASSSPGPGNTIYF.

The rearrangement links TRBV5-1 to TRBJ1-1; D gene unclear. This CDR3 contains 14 residues. Germline assignment: CDR1 SGHRS and CDR2 YFSETQ. V was clipped by 4 bases and J by 4 bases, with 14 bases between them. CDR3: CASSAVLVSTEAFF. CDR3 nucleotide sequence: TGCGCCAGCAGCGCAGTGTTGGTATCCACTGAAGCTTTCTTT. Full variable domain (outside the CDR3, taken from reference TRBV5-1 and TRBJ1-1): KAGVTQTPRYLIKTRGQQVTLSCSPISGHRSVSWYQQTPGQGLQFLFEYFSETQRNKGNFPGRFSGRQFSNSRSEMNVSTLELGDSALYLCASSAVLVSTEAFFGQGTRLTVV.

The chain uses TRBV2 and TRBJ2-7; weak D call: TRBD1 (6 bases). The CDR3 contains 12 residues. With 9 bases removed from V and 6 bases from J, the gap between germline ends came to 15 bases. Germline CDR1 SNHLY, CDR2 FYNNEI. CDR3 DNA: TGTGCCAGTGGGGGCGATACCGGCGAGCAGTACTTC. This encodes CASGGDTGEQYF.

On this clone: Other DNA sequences in the same sample also yield this CDR3. The chain recombines TRBV9 with TRBJ1-1; TRBD1 matches at 7 bases. The CDR3 has 14 amino acids. J was trimmed by 1 base and V by 4 bases; bases with no gene match: 4. Germline values: CDR1 SGDLS, CDR2 YYNGEE. The CDR3 DNA is TGTGCCAGCAGCCCCCGGACAGGGAACACTGAAGCTTTCTTT. The encoded protein is CASSPRTGNTEAFF.

This clone was detected only a few times. The genes are TRBV2 and TRBJ2-1; TRBD2 matches at 10 bases. With V trimmed by 4 bases and J by 6 bases, 6 bases remained unmatched. Germline loops: CDR1 SNHLY, CDR2 FYNNEI. CDR3 size: 15 residues. The CDR3 region has the DNA TGTGCCAGCAGTGGGGGTAGCGGGAGGTTCAATGAGCAGTTCTTC. This codes for CASSGGSGRFNEQFF.

The chain combines TRBV4-3 with TRBJ2-3, with a possible D match to TRBD2 (6 bases). CDR3 length: 16 residues. The V gene's germline CDR1 is LGHNA and CDR2 YSLEER. Deletions cut 4 bases from V and 0 bases from J, with 14 bases between. This CDR3 reads CASSLGGASSTDTQYF. CDR3 DNA sequence: TGCGCCAGCAGCCTCGGGGGAGCGAGTAGCACAGATACGCAGTATTTT.